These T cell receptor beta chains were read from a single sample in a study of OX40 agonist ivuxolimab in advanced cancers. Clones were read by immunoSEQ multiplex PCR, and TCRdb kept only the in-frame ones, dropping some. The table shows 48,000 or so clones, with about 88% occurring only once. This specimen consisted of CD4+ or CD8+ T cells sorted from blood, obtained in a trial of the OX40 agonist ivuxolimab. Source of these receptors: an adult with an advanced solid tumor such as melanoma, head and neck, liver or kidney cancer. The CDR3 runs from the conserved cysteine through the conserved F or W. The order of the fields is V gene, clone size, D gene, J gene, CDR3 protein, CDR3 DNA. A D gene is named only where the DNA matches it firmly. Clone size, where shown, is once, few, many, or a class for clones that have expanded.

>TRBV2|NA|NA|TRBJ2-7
CASSDLIGGEQYF
TGTGCCAGCAGTGATTTGATCGGGGGAGAGCAGTACTTC
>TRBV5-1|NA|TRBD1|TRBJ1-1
CASSLEWTGRPPEAFF
TGCGCCAGCAGCTTGGAGTGGACAGGGAGGCCCCCCGAAGCTTTCTTT
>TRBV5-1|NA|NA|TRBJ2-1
CASSLQGTSYNEQFF
TGCGCCAGCAGCTTGCAGGGAACGTCCTACAATGAGCAGTTCTTC
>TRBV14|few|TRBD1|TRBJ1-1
CASSYRGTEAFF
TGTGCCAGCAGTTACAGGGGCACTGAAGCTTTCTTT
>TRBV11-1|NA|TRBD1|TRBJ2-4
CASSLGQGQGIQYF
TGTGCCAGCAGCCTCGGACAGGGGCAAGGCATTCAGTACTTC
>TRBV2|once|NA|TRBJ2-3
CASREDRLGGTDTQYF
TGTGCCAGCAGGGAAGACAGGCTAGGTGGCACAGATACGCAGTATTTT
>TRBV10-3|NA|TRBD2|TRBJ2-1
CATSPGLLYNEQFF
TGTGCCACCTCTCCGGGACTACTCTACAATGAGCAGTTCTTC
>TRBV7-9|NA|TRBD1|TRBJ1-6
CASIRTGNSPLHF
TGTGCCAGCATCCGGACAGGGAATTCACCCCTCCACTTT
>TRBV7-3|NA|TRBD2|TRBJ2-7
CASSYLAGYEQYF
TGTGCCAGCAGTTATCTAGCGGGGTACGAGCAGTACTTC
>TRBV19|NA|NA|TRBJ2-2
CASRNGQGGSGELFF
TGTGCCAGTAGAAACGGACAGGGAGGGTCCGGGGAGCTGTTTTTT
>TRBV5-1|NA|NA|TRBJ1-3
CASSLDGDPGNTIYF
TGCGCCAGCAGCTTGGACGGGGACCCTGGAAACACCATATATTTT
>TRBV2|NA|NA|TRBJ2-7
CASLIRPMSSYEQYF
TGTGCCAGCCTTATCCGGCCGATGAGCTCCTACGAGCAGTACTTC
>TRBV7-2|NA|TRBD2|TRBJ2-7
CASSASGRNYEQYF
TGTGCCAGCAGCGCAAGCGGGAGAAACTACGAGCAGTACTTC
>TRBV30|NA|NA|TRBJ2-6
CAWRKGPGANVLTF
TGTGCCTGGAGGAAGGGACCTGGGGCCAACGTCCTGACTTTC
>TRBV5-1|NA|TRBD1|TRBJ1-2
CASSPGTGPYGYTF
TGCGCCAGCAGCCCCGGGACAGGGCCCTATGGCTACACCTTC
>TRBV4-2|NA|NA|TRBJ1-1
CASSHDLGAEAFF
TGTGCCAGCAGCCACGACCTGGGGGCTGAAGCTTTCTTT
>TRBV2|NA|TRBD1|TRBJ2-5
CASRSLTGTETQYF
TGTGCCAGCAGATCACTGACAGGGACAGAGACCCAGTACTTC
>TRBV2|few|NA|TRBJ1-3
CASSETGLRSGNTIYF
TGTGCCAGCAGTGAAACGGGACTCCGCTCTGGAAACACCATATATTTT
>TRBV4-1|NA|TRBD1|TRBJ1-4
CASSHPGTGGVKLFF
TGCGCCAGCAGCCATCCCGGGACAGGGGGAGTAAAACTGTTTTTT
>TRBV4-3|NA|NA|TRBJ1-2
CASSQDQGVYTF
TGCGCCAGCAGCCAAGATCAAGGGGTCTACACCTTC
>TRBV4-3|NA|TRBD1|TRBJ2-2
CASSQDRGLSTGELFF
TGCGCCAGCAGCCAAGACAGGGGGTTGAGCACCGGGGAGCTGTTTTTT
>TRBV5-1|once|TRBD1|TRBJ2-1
CASSLAEGQYNEQFF
TGCGCCAGCAGCTTGGCTGAGGGACAGTACAATGAGCAGTTCTTC
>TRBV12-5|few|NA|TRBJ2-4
CASGLSRGEGNIQYF
TGTGCTAGTGGTTTGTCCAGGGGGGAGGGAAACATTCAGTACTTC